This TCR beta chain was retrieved from a study of response to subunit inactivated influenza vaccine. Study results and caveats: Few additional T cells are recruited per seasonal influenza vaccination, authors suggested.

One entry per CDR3 protein results from TCRdb running MiXCR on the RT-PCR reads. Seen here are about 830,000 distinct CDR3 sequences, around 18% observed once, and the top ten hold roughly a tenth. This clonotype was detected many times. Its antigen is currently unknown. Germline V gene lookup returns CDR1 DFQATT and CDR2 SNEGSKA (reference sequence). The CDR3 runs to 14 residues. V lost 5 bases, J lost 6 bases, and 5 bases stayed unmatched. V and J are TRBV20-1 and TRBJ2-4; 12 positions match TRBD2. Here the sequenced sample was PBMCs from blood, taken around 5 days after vaccination. This clonotype was obtained from a man over 45 who received an inactivated influenza vaccine. The CDR3 sequence is CSASSGRAGNIQYF. DNA for the CDR3: TGCAGTGCTTCTAGCGGGAGGGCCGGAAACATTCAGTACTTC.